The next 12 T cell receptor beta chains were all read from a single sample in a study of cytomegalovirus exposure and HLA in healthy donors. PCR primers comprised 60 Vbeta and 13 Jbeta primers. Assay: immunoSEQ multiplex PCR; the TCRdb copy retains only in-frame clones and omits some. Altogether 180,000 or so clones are present, about 79% being singletons, with the ten largest covering 0.65% to 0.85%. Sequenced input: PBMCs. Every receptor here comes from a female donor in good health and CMV-seronegative.

The CDR3 sequence: CAWTGQGNQPQHF. In DNA, the CDR3 is TGTGCCTGGACCGGACAGGGAAACCAGCCCCAGCATTTT. The chain is built from TRBV30 and TRBJ1-5; TRBD1 matches at 8 bases. The CDR3 consists of 13 residues. Per the germline V gene, CDR1 is GTSNPN and CDR2 is SVGIG (reference sequence). V shed 4 bases, J shed 7 bases, and the junction held 6 bases outside the gene matches.

This clone was detected only a few times. This rearrangement joins TRBV18 to TRBJ2-2; 13 positions agree with TRBD2. CDR3 size: 20 residues. Germline V lookup: CDR1 KGHSH, CDR2 LQKENI. V lost 2 bases and J lost 5; bases outside the gene matches: 14. CDR3 nucleotide sequence: TGTGCCAGCTCACCAGTACGGACTAGCGGGAGAAGAGTTTCGACCGGGGAGCTGTTTTTT. Translated: CASSPVRTSGRRVSTGELFF.

The V gene is TRBV6-5, the J gene TRBJ2-5; D not resolved. The CDR3 is made up of 11 amino acids. Germline lookup yields CDR1 MNHEY and CDR2 SVGAGI. The V gene lost 5 bases and the J gene lost 4 bases, with 5 bases spanning the gap. CDR3 DNA sequence: TGTGCCAGCAGTCTAGGAGAGACCCAGTACTTC. Its translation: CASSLGETQYF.

This clone has just one count. The chain employs TRBV18 and TRBJ1-1; 8 nucleotides match TRBD1. This CDR3 has 14 residues. Per the germline V gene, CDR1 is KGHSH and CDR2 is LQKENI. V shed 4 bases, J shed 8 bases, and the junction held 9 bases outside the gene matches. The CDR3 sequence is CASSRGQGLSEAFF. The CDR3 DNA reads TGTGCCAGCTCACGAGGACAGGGACTTTCGGAAGCTTTCTTT.

J is TRBJ1-1 and V is TRBV6-4, with no clear D. V was trimmed by 7 bases and J by 2 bases, leaving 11 bases between them. This CDR3 has 13 residues. Per the germline V gene, CDR1 is MRHNA and CDR2 is SNTAGT. Written as DNA, the CDR3 is TGTGCCAGCACCTGGGAGGATAACACTGAAGCTTTCTTT. Its translation is CASTWEDNTEAFF.

This clone occurred a few times. This chain links TRBV28 with TRBJ2-3; a possible D gene is TRBD1 (7 bases). CDR3 length: 16 amino acids. Looked up from germline, CDR1 is MDHEN and CDR2 is SYDVKM. With 5 bases removed from V and 3 bases from J, the gap between germline ends came to 18 bases. DNA for the CDR3: TGTGCCAGCAGTAAACAGGGGACTCGCCTTACAGATACGCAGTATTTT. This encodes CASSKQGTRLTDTQYF.

V and J are TRBV5-4 and TRBJ2-5, with a weak D call TRBD1 (6 bases). Germline-derived CDR1 and CDR2 are SGHNT and YYREEE (reference sequence). The CDR3 runs 17 residues. Trimming shortened V by 0 bases and J by 5 bases, and 20 bases separated the two germline ends. In nucleotides, the CDR3 is TGTGCCAGCAGCTTGGCCGGATGGGGACAATTTTTGGAGACCCAGTACTTC. It translates to CASSLAGWGQFLETQYF.

The gene calls are TRBV10-3 and TRBJ2-5; 8 nucleotides match TRBD2. V lost 3 bases to trimming and J lost 2 bases; unmatched junction nucleotides: 2. Germline loops: CDR1 ENHRY, CDR2 SYGVKD. The CDR3 length is 14 residues. CDR3 residues: CAISDSGKQETQYF. CDR3 DNA sequence: TGTGCCATCAGTGATAGCGGGAAACAAGAGACCCAGTACTTC.

This chain's CDR3 is CASRGQGKGNQPQHF. In nucleotides, the CDR3 is TGTGCCAGCAGGGGACAGGGAAAGGGCAATCAGCCCCAGCATTTT. The chain carries TRBV7-3 and TRBJ1-5, with 9 nucleotides matching TRBD1. Per germline, CDR1 SGHTA and CDR2 FQGTGA. J lost 2 bases, V lost 6 bases, and 5 bases had no gene match. The CDR3 is 15 amino acids.

The V gene is TRBV7-2, the J gene TRBJ2-2; perhaps TRBD2 as D (6 bases). The CDR3 runs to 17 residues. Germline-derived CDR1 and CDR2 are SGHTA and FQGNSA. V lost 4 bases and J 0 bases, leaving 15 bases between the germline ends. The CDR3 nucleotides are TGTGCCAGCAGCTCGGCGGGGTGGGGCGCGAACACCGGGGAGCTGTTTTTT. It is translated as CASSSAGWGANTGELFF. Looking up the rest from reference TRBV7-2 and TRBJ2-2 gives the full variable domain: GAGVSQSPSNKVTEKGKDVELRCDPISGHTALYWYRQSLGQGLEFLIYFQGNSAPDKSGLPSDRFSAERTGGSVSTLTIQRTQQEDSAVYLCASSSAGWGANTGELFFGEGSRLTVL.

The chain employs TRBV7-9 and TRBJ2-3; 14 positions agree with TRBD2. Germline trimming cut 4 bases from V and 1 base from J; bases unmatched to any gene: 7. CDR3 length: 18 residues. Germline V lookup: CDR1 SEHNR, CDR2 FQNEAQ (reference sequence). The CDR3 coding sequence is TGTGCCAGCAGCTCCGGGACTAGCGGGAGTGGGGGCACAGATACGCAGTATTTT. Protein: CASSSGTSGSGGTDTQYF.

The J gene is TRBJ1-1, the V gene TRBV7-9; D ambiguous. Deletions cut 4 bases from V and 0 bases from J, with 12 bases between. Germline V gene lookup returns CDR1 SEHNR and CDR2 FQNEAQ (reference sequence). This CDR3 is 15 amino acids long. The CDR3 DNA reads as TGTGCCAGCAGCTCCACGGACTCTATGAACACTGAAGCTTTCTTT. As protein: CASSSTDSMNTEAFF. The full variable domain, in which reference TRBV7-9 and TRBJ1-1 provide the parts outside the CDR3, is DTGVSQNPRHKITKRGQNVTFRCDPISEHNRLYWYRQTLGQGPEFLTYFQNEAQLEKSRLLSDRFSAERPKGSFSTLEIQRTEQGDSAMYLCASSSTDSMNTEAFFGQGTRLTVV.